Presented here are 27 T cell receptor beta chains from one specimen sequenced in a study of cytomegalovirus exposure and HLA in healthy donors. Primers included in the PCR were 60 Vbeta and 13 Jbeta primers. TCRdb keeps only in-frame clones here, not all; method: immunoSEQ multiplex PCR. The profile shows about 110,000 clones, 81% of them singletons. Input material: PBMCs. The receptors here all came from a man aged 30-40 years in good health and CMV-seronegative.

Details on this clone: Other DNA sequences within the sample encode an identical CDR3. V and J are TRBV4-2 and TRBJ2-5; 7 bases map to TRBD2. After removal of 1 base from V and 4 bases from J, the junction contained 3 bases not matched to a gene. The CDR3 runs to 14 residues. Germline-derived CDR1 and CDR2 are LGHNA and YNFKEQ. The CDR3 sequence is CASSQAPGGETQYF. CDR3 in DNA: TGTGCCAGCAGCCAAGCCCCGGGGGGAGAGACCCAGTACTTC.

This clone was detected a few times. The chain recombines TRBV6-1 with TRBJ2-7, with unresolved D. V was clipped by 11 bases and J by 5 bases, with 16 bases between them. The CDR3 extends over 12 amino acids. Germline CDR1 MNHNS, CDR2 SASEGT. The CDR3, as DNA: TGTGCCTACCTTTCCACAACCCACGAGCAGTACTTC. Residues: CAYLSTTHEQYF.

This clone was seen just once. J is TRBJ2-1 and V is TRBV6-5; weak D call: TRBD1 (5 bases). The CDR3 length is 11 residues. CDR1 and CDR2 (germline): MNHEY, SVGAGI. The ends were cut back, 6 bases at V and 8 bases at J, with 8 bases in the middle. In DNA form, the CDR3 reads TGTGCCAGCAGCCAGGGCTATGAGCAGTTCTTC. Amino acid sequence: CASSQGYEQFF.

This sequence joins TRBV6-8 and TRBJ2-1, with 9 bases matching TRBD2. Germline values: CDR1 MNHGY, CDR2 SAAAGT. The ends lost 0 bases at V and 7 bases at J; junction bases unmatched: 4. CDR3 length: 15 amino acids. CDR3 sequence (DNA): TGTGCCAGCAGTTACTCGAGCGGGAGGATGAATGAGCAGTTCTTC. Its protein is CASSYSSGRMNEQFF.

The gene calls are TRBV29-1 and TRBJ1-3, with 7 bases that match TRBD1. CDR1 is SQVTM and CDR2 is ANQGSEA in the germline V gene. Germline trimming cut 6 bases from V and 2 bases from J; bases unmatched to any gene: 4. The CDR3 sequence is 13 residues long. In nucleotides, the CDR3 is TGCAGCGTAACAGGGGTAGCTGGAAACACCATATATTTT. This codes for CSVTGVAGNTIYF. Full variable domain (rest looked up from reference TRBV29-1 and TRBJ1-3): SAVISQKPSRDICQRGTSLTIQCQVDSQVTMMFWYRQQPGQSLTLIATANQGSEATYESGFVIDKFPISRPNLTFSTLTVSNMSPEDSSIYLCSVTGVAGNTIYFGEGSWLTVV.

This chain joins TRBV6-5 and TRBJ1-6, with 7 positions matching TRBD1. Germline V gene sequence: CDR1 MNHEY, CDR2 SVGAGI. The V gene end was trimmed by 6 bases and the J gene end by 10 bases; junction bases not matched to a gene: 12. This CDR3 is built from 15 residues. The CDR3 here is CASSRTGGETSPLHF. For the CDR3, the DNA is TGTGCCAGCAGCCGGACAGGAGGCGAAACGTCACCCCTCCACTTT.

This clone turned up a few times. The genes are TRBV6-1 and TRBJ1-1, with D possibly being TRBD1 (5 bases). This CDR3 comprises 15 residues. Germline-derived CDR1 and CDR2 are MNHNS and SASEGT. Between the trimmed V and J ends, which lost 0 bases and 5 bases, there was a span of 13 bases. DNA for the CDR3: TGTGCCAGCAGTGAAGCTCAGGGAGGTATGACTGAAGCTTTCTTT. Its translation is CASSEAQGGMTEAFF.

CDR3 in amino acids: CASTALATNEKLFF. In DNA form, the CDR3 reads TGTGCCAGTACCGCTTTAGCAACTAATGAAAAACTGTTTTTT. The chain joins TRBV19 to TRBJ1-4; D not certain. Germline assignment: CDR1 LNHDA and CDR2 SQIVND (reference sequence). CDR3 length equals 14 residues. Trimming removed 7 bases at V and 0 bases at J, with 9 bases between. The whole variable domain, remainder taken from reference TRBV19 and TRBJ1-4, is DGGITQSPKYLFRKEGQNVTLSCEQNLNHDAMYWYRQDPGQGLRLIYYSQIVNDFQKGDIAEGYSVSREKKESFPLTVTSAQKNPTAFYLCASTALATNEKLFFGSGTQLSVL.

This clone has only one observation. The CDR3 spells CASSYSPTGKREQYF. The CDR3 DNA sequence: TGTGCCAGCAGTTATAGTCCGACAGGGAAAAGAGAGCAGTACTTC. This sequence joins TRBV6-5 and TRBJ2-7; TRBD1 matches 7 bases. With 3 bases clipped from V and 7 bases from J, the junction kept 12 bases outside the gene matches. There are 15 residues in the CDR3. Germline V gives CDR1 MNHEY, CDR2 SVGAGI.

The chain employs TRBV9 and TRBJ2-5; D is perhaps TRBD2 (6 bases). Germline V gene data show CDR1 as SGDLS and CDR2 as YYNGEE. Trimming took 0 bases from V and 2 from J, leaving 8 bases between them. The CDR3 runs to 14 residues. CDR3 sequence: CASSVGGIQETQYF. In DNA form, the CDR3 reads TGTGCCAGCAGCGTAGGCGGGATACAAGAGACCCAGTACTTC.

This chain connects TRBV10-2 to TRBJ1-2; D is possibly TRBD1 (5 bases). This CDR3 region has 17 residues. Trimming took off 7 bases at V and 5 bases at J, with 26 bases between the two ends. CDR1 is WSHSY and CDR2 is SAAADI in the germline V gene. As DNA, the CDR3 is TGCGCCAGCAATGAACTGGGGAAGGCGGGGGAAGGATATGGCTACACCTTC. This encodes CASNELGKAGEGYGYTF.

The chain is built from TRBV7-9 and TRBJ2-1, with 11 bases matching TRBD2. The germline CDR1 and CDR2 sequences are SEHNR and FQNEAQ (reference sequence). J lost 3 bases, V lost 5 bases, and 9 bases had no gene match. The CDR3 extends over 17 amino acids. In DNA form, the CDR3 reads TGTGCCAGCAGCCATAGCGGGGGGGGATCCTTCTACAATGAGCAGTTCTTC. Its protein is CASSHSGGGSFYNEQFF.

In its sample, this clone was seen once. This rearrangement joins TRBV7-9 to TRBJ1-1; possibly TRBD1 for D (5 bases). V lost 7 bases to trimming and J lost 0 bases, with 15 bases between them. Germline V CDR1 and CDR2: SEHNR, FQNEAQ (reference sequence). This CDR3 is 15 amino acids long. Here the CDR3 reads CASIPTRGVNTEAFF. The CDR3 DNA is TGTGCCAGCATCCCAACTCGGGGGGTGAACACTGAAGCTTTCTTT.

The CDR3 DNA sequence: TGTGCCTGGAGGGAACAGGGGGCAGCTTTCTTT. Protein sequence: CAWREQGAAFF. V gene TRBV30 combines with J gene TRBJ1-1; 9 bases agree with TRBD1. The germline V gene has CDR1 GTSNPN and CDR2 SVGIG (reference sequence). Germline trimming cut 3 bases from V and 10 bases from J; bases unmatched to any gene: 3. This CDR3 is 11 amino acids long.

V usage is TRBV27 and J usage is TRBJ1-3; 9 nucleotides match TRBD1. Germline CDR1 and CDR2: MNHEY and SMNVEV (reference sequence). J gave up 4 bases and V 6 bases, and 4 bases lay outside the gene matches. The CDR3 sequence is 14 residues long. The CDR3, as DNA: TGTGCCAGCAGCTACAGGGGGCCGGGAAACACCATATATTTT. Encoded protein: CASSYRGPGNTIYF.

The V and J genes are TRBV4-1 and TRBJ2-5; weak D call: TRBD2 (5 bases). The V gene's germline CDR1 is MGHRA and CDR2 YSYEKL. The CDR3 sequence is 11 residues long. V was trimmed by 4 bases and J by 5 bases, leaving 5 bases between them. CDR3 bases: TGCGCCAGCAGCCGAGGGGAGACCCAGTACTTC. This sequence encodes CASSRGETQYF.

The J gene is TRBJ2-6, the V gene TRBV13; 14 bases align to TRBD2. Germline V gene sequence: CDR1 PRHDT, CDR2 FYEKMQ (reference sequence). V dropped 4 bases and J dropped 4; count of bases not matched to a gene: 15. This CDR3 region has 21 residues. The CDR3 region has the DNA TGTGCCAGCAGCTCTTCACTTCTGACTAGCGGGGGGGCGTCAGGGGCCAACGTCCTGACTTTC. This gives the protein CASSSSLLTSGGASGANVLTF.

J is TRBJ2-1 and V is TRBV10-1, with TRBD1 as a possible D gene (7 bases). Between the trimmed V and J ends, which lost 3 bases and 4 bases, there was a span of 13 bases. The germline gives CDR1 WNHNN, CDR2 SYGVQD (reference sequence). This CDR3 has 15 amino acids. In DNA, the CDR3 is TGCGCCAGCAGTGAAGGGGGCGCGGGGTACAATGAGCAGTTCTTC. It encodes CASSEGGAGYNEQFF.

This clone has only one observation. The genes are TRBV10-3 and TRBJ1-1; D not certain. Trimming left V 4 bases short and J 7 bases short, with 10 bases between. Germline loops: CDR1 ENHRY, CDR2 SYGVKD. The CDR3 spans 12 residues. CDR3 in amino acids: CAISAGVREAFF. DNA for the CDR3: TGTGCCATCAGTGCCGGGGTCCGTGAAGCTTTCTTT.

V and J are TRBV6-5 and TRBJ1-2; D remains ambiguous. Trimming took off 10 bases at V and 6 bases at J, with 15 bases between the two ends. The germline V gene encodes CDR1 MNHEY and CDR2 SVGAGI. This CDR3 has 12 residues. CDR3 sequence: CATSALGDGYTF. The CDR3 DNA sequence: TGTGCCACCTCAGCCCTGGGAGATGGCTACACCTTC.

This chain links TRBV6-5 with TRBJ1-5, with D unresolved. In germline, CDR1 is MNHEY, CDR2 SVGAGI. There are 13 residues in the CDR3. Trimming took 4 bases from V and 5 from J, leaving 9 bases between them. The CDR3 nucleotides are TGTGCCAGCAGTTTTAGCGGGGATCAGCCCCAGCATTTT. Translation gives CASSFSGDQPQHF.

As concerns this clone: At one end the junction does not follow the germline gene, possibly because of a read error. The rearrangement uses TRBV7-7 and TRBJ2-3; 9 nucleotides agree with TRBD2. From germline, CDR1 is SSHAT and CDR2 FNYEAQ (reference sequence). This CDR3 is built from 14 residues. CDR3 bases: TGTGCTAGCAGCCCGGGACTAGCCACAGATACGCAGTATTTT. It codes for CASSPGLATDTQYF. The variable domain in full, completed from reference TRBV7-7 and TRBJ2-3, reads GAGVSQSPRYKVTKRGQDVTLRCDPISSHATLYWYQQALGQGPEFLTYFNYEAQPDKSGLPSDRFSAERPEGSISTLTIQRTEQRDSAMYRCASSPGLATDTQYFGPGTRLTVL.

The chain couples TRBV7-3 to TRBJ1-5; no clear D. Germline V gives CDR1 SGHTA, CDR2 FQGTGA. V lost 3 bases to trimming and J lost 5 bases, with 8 bases between them. This CDR3 region has 13 residues. The chain's CDR3 is CASSFGQYQPQHF. The DNA of the CDR3 is TGTGCCAGCAGCTTTGGGCAGTATCAGCCCCAGCATTTT.

V gene TRBV6-1 combines with J gene TRBJ2-3; 13 bases line up with TRBD2. Germline CDR1 is MNHNS and CDR2 is SASEGT. The CDR3 spans 19 residues. Trimming cost V 1 base and J 0 bases; bases outside gene matches: 7. The CDR3 loop reads CASSEGKTSGGSSTDTQYF. The DNA for the CDR3 is TGTGCCAGCAGTGAAGGGAAGACTAGCGGGGGGTCCAGCACAGATACGCAGTATTTT.

V is TRBV28 and J is TRBJ2-7, with 9 nucleotides matching TRBD2. The CDR3 extends over 15 amino acids. The J segment lost 5 bases and the V segment lost 4 bases, leaving 9 bases of the junction unmatched. Germline V gives CDR1 MDHEN, CDR2 SYDVKM. The CDR3 protein is CASSSRASGTHEQYF. CDR3 nucleotide sequence: TGTGCCAGCAGTTCACGGGCTAGCGGGACCCACGAGCAGTACTTC.

This chain links TRBV28 with TRBJ1-6; D might be TRBD1 (5 bases). The V end was cut by 1 base, the J end by 9 bases, with 19 bases between. Germline lookup yields CDR1 MDHEN and CDR2 SYDVKM. The CDR3 is 17 amino acids. CDR3 DNA sequence: TGTGCCAGCAGTTTATCGGGCGGGGGAACTTGGAGTTCACCCCTCCACTTT. Amino acids: CASSLSGGGTWSSPLHF.

This clone was observed a few times. V is TRBV5-1 and J is TRBJ2-5; no reliable D call. The CDR3 covers 14 residues. Germline V gene data show CDR1 as SGHRS and CDR2 as YFSETQ. Trimming removed 1 base at V and 5 bases at J, with 12 bases between. The CDR3 DNA follows: TGCGCCAGCAGCTTGACCTCCGGGTTGGAGACCCAGTACTTC. Its translation: CASSLTSGLETQYF. Supplemented by reference TRBV5-1 and TRBJ2-5, the full variable domain reads KAGVTQTPRYLIKTRGQQVTLSCSPISGHRSVSWYQQTPGQGLQFLFEYFSETQRNKGNFPGRFSGRQFSNSRSEMNVSTLELGDSALYLCASSLTSGLETQYFGPGTRLLVL.